This T cell receptor beta chain appears in the sequencing data of a study of T cell changes during pregnancy in multiple sclerosis. The CDR3 is 16 residues long. Trimming left V 4 bases short and J 3 bases short, with 15 bases between. Per the germline V gene, CDR1 is MNHEY and CDR2 is SVGAGI. Clones were read by immunoSEQ multiplex PCR, and TCRdb kept only the in-frame ones, dropping some. The sample has just under 65,000 clones, 90% to 95% seen once. The sequence came from a female donor in good health, enrolled as a control in a pregnancy study. The sample consisted of peripheral blood, taken after pregnancy. V gene TRBV6-5 combines with J gene TRBJ2-2; a possible D gene is TRBD2 (6 bases). Here the CDR3 DNA reads TGTGCCAGCAGTTCGCCCCGGGGGTGGGACACCGGGGAGCTGTTTTTT. It translates to CASSSPRGWDTGELFF.